The next 29 T cell receptor beta chains were all read from a single sample in a study of blood T cell repertoires in COVID-19. TCRdb keeps only in-frame clones here, not all; method: immunoSEQ multiplex PCR. Of 310,000 or so clones listed, roughly 83% are singletons. Sequencing was performed on peripheral blood. The receptors derive from a woman between 50 and 59 years old with acute or convalescent COVID-19.

The chain combines TRBV9 with TRBJ2-1; the match to TRBD2 covers 12 bases. With 4 bases clipped from V and 7 bases from J, the junction kept 9 bases outside the gene matches. Germline CDR1 SGDLS, CDR2 YYNGEE. The CDR3 length is 16 residues. CDR3 nucleotides: TGTGCCAGCAGCAATCGGGGACTAGCGGGTGAAAATGAGCAGTTCTTC. The encoded protein is CASSNRGLAGENEQFF.

The chain joins TRBV7-2 to TRBJ2-7, with 7 bases lining up with TRBD2. This CDR3 has 15 residues. Per the germline V gene, CDR1 is SGHTA and CDR2 is FQGNSA. The junction had 6 bases not matched to a gene; V was cut back by 1 base and J by 3 bases. The CDR3 DNA is TGTGCCAGCAGCTTAGTTGTAGCGGGTAACTACGAGCAGTACTTC. This codes for CASSLVVAGNYEQYF.

This clone was seen a single time. This chain's CDR3 is CASSRTGTGGYGQPQHF. DNA of the CDR3: TGTGCCAGTAGTAGAACCGGGACAGGGGGCTACGGACAGCCCCAGCATTTT. The J gene is TRBJ1-5, the V gene TRBV19, with TRBD1 matching 12 bases. V trimming: 4 bases; J trimming: 7 bases; junction bases outside the gene matches: 11. There are 17 residues in the CDR3. Looked up from germline, CDR1 is LNHDA and CDR2 is SQIVND (reference sequence).

The rearrangement links TRBV5-1 to TRBJ1-6; D unclear. The CDR3 totals 16 residues. Germline CDR1 SGHRS, CDR2 YFSETQ. Trimming stripped 0 bases from V and 2 bases from J, with 9 bases between. DNA of the CDR3: TGCGCCAGCAGCTTGGAGGAGCAGCCCTATAATTCACCCCTCCACTTT. Translated, it gives CASSLEEQPYNSPLHF.

This clone occurred once. The chain couples TRBV7-8 to TRBJ1-1; D remains ambiguous. Trimming removed 3 bases at V and 7 bases at J, with 15 bases between. Germline V gene lookup returns CDR1 SGHVS and CDR2 FQNEAQ. CDR3 size: 14 residues. CDR3: CASSFSPGVSEAFF. In nucleotides, the CDR3 is TGTGCCAGCAGCTTTAGCCCCGGGGTCAGTGAAGCTTTCTTT.

For this clone: This sample includes further DNA sequences coding for the same CDR3. This chain uses TRBV5-1 with TRBJ2-3; 9 bases match TRBD2. CDR3 length equals 14 residues. The trim removed 3 bases at V and 3 bases at J, leaving 2 bases unmatched. The germline gives CDR1 SGHRS, CDR2 YFSETQ. The CDR3 is CASSSGLATDTQYF. CDR3 DNA sequence: TGCGCCAGCAGCTCGGGACTAGCAACAGATACGCAGTATTTT.

V usage is TRBV25-1 and J usage is TRBJ1-4; possible D gene TRBD1, 5 bases. V was shortened by 3 bases and J by 5 bases, with 13 bases between the two germline ends. CDR3 length: 15 amino acids. CDR1 is MGHDK and CDR2 is SYGVNS in the germline V gene. The CDR3 DNA sequence: TGTGCCAGCAGTGACCGTAGACAGTCGAATGAAAAACTGTTTTTT. It yields the protein CASSDRRQSNEKLFF.

V is TRBV4-2 and J is TRBJ2-1; 10 positions agree with TRBD1. Germline trimming cut 4 bases from V and 10 bases from J; bases unmatched to any gene: 4. Germline V gene data show CDR1 as LGHNA and CDR2 as YNFKEQ. The CDR3 totals 13 residues. The CDR3 DNA reads as TGTGCCAGCAGCCTGGACAGGGGGGGCGAGCAGTTCTTC. This sequence encodes CASSLDRGGEQFF.

The V call is TRBV7-9, the J call TRBJ2-3, with TRBD2 matching over 11 bases. Unmatched junction bases numbered 4, after V lost 5 bases and J lost 0 bases. There are 16 residues in the CDR3. Germline V gene sequence: CDR1 SEHNR, CDR2 FQNEAQ (reference sequence). CDR3 in DNA: TGTGCCAGCAGCCCCGGGACTAGCGGTAGCACAGATACGCAGTATTTT. Encoded protein: CASSPGTSGSTDTQYF.

This chain connects TRBV5-1 to TRBJ1-1, with D tentatively TRBD1 (5 bases). The CDR3 sequence is 14 residues long. V gave up 4 bases and J gave up 4 bases, with 14 bases separating them. From germline, CDR1 is SGHRS and CDR2 YFSETQ. CDR3 DNA sequence: TGCGCCAGCAGCATTTGGGTGGGGGGCACTGAAGCTTTCTTT. It specifies CASSIWVGGTEAFF.

The chain recombines TRBV28 with TRBJ2-1; 10 bases are shared with TRBD1. This CDR3 is built from 16 residues. V lost 6 bases and J lost 3; bases outside the gene matches: 8. CDR1 is MDHEN, CDR2 SYDVKM, per germline. CDR3 nucleotide sequence: TGTGCCAGCAGCCCGTGGACAGGGGGAATCTACAATGAGCAGTTCTTC. It codes for CASSPWTGGIYNEQFF. The variable domain in full, with the rest retrieved from reference TRBV28 and TRBJ2-1, is DVKVTQSSRYLVKRTGEKVFLECVQDMDHENMFWYRQDPGLGLRLIYFSYDVKMKEKGDIPEGYSVSREKKERFSLILESASTNQTSMYLCASSPWTGGIYNEQFFGPGTRLTVL.

The chain carries TRBV28 and TRBJ2-1, with 7 bases matching TRBD2. From germline, CDR1 is MDHEN and CDR2 SYDVKM. This CDR3 region has 18 residues. The trim removed 1 base at V and 6 bases at J, leaving 15 bases unmatched. The CDR3 DNA is TGTGCCAGCAGTTTATCCCCCCATTCGAGCGGGACTATCAATGAGCAGTTCTTC. Protein product: CASSLSPHSSGTINEQFF.

V and J are TRBV6-5 and TRBJ2-1; D is undetermined. CDR1 and CDR2 (germline): MNHEY, SVGAGI. The CDR3 totals 12 residues. Trimming removed 6 bases at V and 8 bases at J, with 11 bases between. The CDR3 DNA sequence: TGTGCCAGCAGCAATAGTGTCTATGAGCAGTTCTTC. This translates into CASSNSVYEQFF.

This clone came up once. The chain links TRBV6-1 to TRBJ2-2, with 13 bases fitting TRBD2. The CDR3 sequence is 18 residues long. With 4 bases clipped from V and 2 bases from J, the junction kept 7 bases outside the gene matches. CDR1 and CDR2 (germline): MNHNS, SASEGT. In DNA form, the CDR3 reads TGTGCCAGCAGTGTTCCCGGGACTAGCGGGACCAACACCGGGGAGCTGTTTTTT. Its translation is CASSVPGTSGTNTGELFF.

The chain carries TRBV5-1 and TRBJ1-4, with TRBD1 matching 12 bases. The CDR3 sequence is 17 residues long. V lost 2 bases, J lost 6 bases, and 8 bases stayed unmatched. Germline V CDR1 and CDR2: SGHRS, YFSETQ. CDR3 sequence reads: CASSFSGQGASDEKLFF. As DNA, the CDR3 is TGCGCCAGCAGCTTCTCGGGACAGGGGGCTTCGGATGAAAAACTGTTTTTT.

The V call is TRBV5-1, the J call TRBJ2-7, with TRBD2 matching over 7 bases. CDR3 length: 15 residues. V trimming: 7 bases; J trimming: 2 bases; junction bases outside the gene matches: 12. The germline CDR1 and CDR2 sequences are SGHRS and YFSETQ. CDR3 DNA: TGCGCCAGCCGAGGCGGGGGTAGTGGGACCTACGAGCAGTACTTC. It specifies CASRGGGSGTYEQYF.

The V and J genes are TRBV7-3 and TRBJ2-1; 15 bases agree with TRBD2. In germline, CDR1 is SGHTA, CDR2 FQGTGA. Germline trimming cut 5 bases from V and 5 bases from J; bases unmatched to any gene: 7. The CDR3 runs to 17 residues. The CDR3 is CASSRTSGRGLDNEQFF. In DNA, the CDR3 is TGTGCCAGCAGCAGGACTAGCGGGAGGGGTCTTGACAATGAGCAGTTCTTC.

This clone was recorded only once. The CDR3: CASSELLAGDEQFF. For the CDR3, the DNA is TGTGCCAGCAGTGAACTTCTAGCGGGAGATGAGCAGTTCTTC. This chain joins TRBV6-1 and TRBJ2-1, with 10 bases lining up with TRBD2. Germline V gives CDR1 MNHNS, CDR2 SASEGT. V dropped 2 bases and J dropped 8; count of bases not matched to a gene: 3. The CDR3 sequence is 14 residues long.

This clone was seen a handful of times. The CDR3 bases are TGTGCCAGCAGTTACCCCTTCAGACTAGCGGGAGCCCCTGAGCAGTTCTTC. Amino acid sequence: CASSYPFRLAGAPEQFF. The chain couples TRBV6-2 or TRBV6-3 to TRBJ2-1; 12 nucleotides agree with TRBD2. This CDR3 is 17 amino acids long. Germline values: CDR1 MNHEY, CDR2 SVGEGT. V was pared by 2 bases and J by 9 bases, with 11 bases of the junction left unmatched.

The chain joins TRBV6-5 to TRBJ2-2; 7 bases fit TRBD1. The germline V gene has CDR1 MNHEY and CDR2 SVGAGI. This CDR3 comprises 15 residues. Trimming removed 5 bases from V and 2 bases from J; junction bases left unmatched: 5. CDR3: CASSPGQQNTGELFF. The CDR3 nucleotides read TGTGCCAGCAGTCCGGGACAGCAAAACACCGGGGAGCTGTTTTTT.

This rearrangement joins TRBV19 to TRBJ2-1; 7 bases line up with TRBD2. Germline assignment: CDR1 LNHDA and CDR2 SQIVND (reference sequence). The CDR3 contains 15 residues. J was trimmed by 5 bases and V by 5 bases; bases with no gene match: 9. The CDR3 DNA is TGTGCCAGTAGTGCCCCGGGACTATATAACAATGAGCAGTTCTTC. This sequence encodes CASSAPGLYNNEQFF.

The chain carries TRBV2 and TRBJ2-5, with 8 bases that match TRBD2. This CDR3 contains 13 residues. Germline CDR1 is SNHLY and CDR2 is FYNNEI. J lost 5 bases, V lost 6 bases, and 5 bases had no gene match. The CDR3 sequence is CASSPGGVETQYF. The CDR3 region has the DNA TGTGCCAGCAGCCCGGGGGGGGTCGAGACCCAGTACTTC.

The chain links TRBV5-4 to TRBJ1-1, with 9 positions matching TRBD1. The V gene's germline CDR1 is SGHNT and CDR2 YYREEE (reference sequence). CDR3 length: 17 amino acids. J was trimmed by 0 bases and V by 7 bases; bases with no gene match: 13. CDR3 in DNA: TGTGCCAGCCAACGTACCGCCGGGACAGGGATGAACACTGAAGCTTTCTTT. This translates into CASQRTAGTGMNTEAFF. The whole variable domain, remainder taken from reference TRBV5-4 and TRBJ1-1, is ETGVTQSPTHLIKTRGQQVTLRCSSQSGHNTVSWYQQALGQGPQFIFQYYREEENGRGNFPPRFSGLQFPNYSSELNVNALELDDSALYLCASQRTAGTGMNTEAFFGQGTRLTVV.

This sequence joins TRBV7-9 and TRBJ2-1; 8 positions match TRBD2. The CDR3 is made up of 17 amino acids. CDR1 is SEHNR, CDR2 FQNEAQ, per germline (reference sequence). V was pared by 5 bases and J by 0 bases, with 9 bases of the junction left unmatched. Here the CDR3 reads CASSPGKRGPSYNEQFF. The CDR3, as DNA: TGTGCCAGCAGCCCAGGAAAGCGGGGGCCCTCCTACAATGAGCAGTTCTTC.

The chain employs TRBV20-1 and TRBJ2-1, with D possibly matching TRBD2 (6 bases). CDR1 and CDR2 (germline): DFQATT, SNEGSKA (reference sequence). This CDR3 is built from 14 residues. Trimming removed 3 bases from V and 9 bases from J, with 18 bases in between. DNA of the CDR3: TGCAGTGCTAGTTTCGGGAGCCCCGCGGGTGAGCAGTTCTTC. This encodes CSASFGSPAGEQFF.

This chain links TRBV5-1 with TRBJ2-5; 7 nucleotides line up with TRBD1. V was pared by 3 bases and J by 5 bases, with 4 bases of the junction left unmatched. CDR3 length: 13 amino acids. Germline V gives CDR1 SGHRS, CDR2 YFSETQ. This chain's CDR3 is CASSSTGSETQYF. For the CDR3, the DNA is TGCGCCAGCAGCTCGACAGGGTCGGAGACCCAGTACTTC.

This clone was counted only a few times. The chain couples TRBV10-3 to TRBJ1-1; perhaps TRBD1 as D (6 bases). The CDR3 sequence is 12 residues long. V was pared by 10 bases and J by 7 bases, with 16 bases between. Germline assignment: CDR1 ENHRY and CDR2 SYGVKD. This chain's CDR3 is CANRDGESEAFF. The CDR3 DNA sequence: TGTGCCAACAGGGATGGGGAGAGTGAAGCTTTCTTT.

The chain couples TRBV9 to TRBJ2-7, with TRBD1 identical over 7 bases. Per the germline V gene, CDR1 is SGDLS and CDR2 is YYNGEE. The ends lost 4 bases at V and 3 bases at J; junction bases unmatched: 10. The CDR3 sequence is 15 residues long. The CDR3 sequence: CASSIGTALHYEQYF. The CDR3 region has the DNA TGTGCCAGCAGCATAGGGACAGCATTACACTACGAGCAGTACTTC.

This chain connects TRBV10-3 to TRBJ1-1; D is perhaps TRBD1 (6 bases). The CDR3 is 14 residues long. V lost 6 bases, J lost 2 bases, and 13 bases lay in between. Germline CDR1 and CDR2: ENHRY and SYGVKD. CDR3 nucleotides: TGTGCCATCAGCGAACAGGGCCTCAACACTGAAGCTTTCTTT. Translation gives CAISEQGLNTEAFF.